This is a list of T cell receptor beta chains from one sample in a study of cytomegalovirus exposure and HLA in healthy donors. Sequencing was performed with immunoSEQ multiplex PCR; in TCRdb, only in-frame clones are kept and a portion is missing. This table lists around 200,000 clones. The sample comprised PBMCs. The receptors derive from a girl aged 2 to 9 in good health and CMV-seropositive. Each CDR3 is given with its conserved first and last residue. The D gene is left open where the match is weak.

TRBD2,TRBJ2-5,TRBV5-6,CASCPGLDYETQYF
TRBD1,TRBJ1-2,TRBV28,CASSTGGDYGYTF
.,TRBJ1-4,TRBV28,CASNAPPQEKLFF
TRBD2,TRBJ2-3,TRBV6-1,CASSEGLGLVVVGTDTQYF
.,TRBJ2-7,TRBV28,CASATISYEQYF
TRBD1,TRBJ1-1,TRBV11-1,CASRVRGRMNTEAFF
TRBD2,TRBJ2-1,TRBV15,CATGASGRSSYNEQFF
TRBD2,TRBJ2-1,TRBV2,CASRTGLAGYSYNEQFF
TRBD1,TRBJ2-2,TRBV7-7,CASSPRGPDTGELFF
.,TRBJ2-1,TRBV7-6,CASSLGARNEQFF
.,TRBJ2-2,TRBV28,CASSKRGTGELFF
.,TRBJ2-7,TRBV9,CASSGGLSYEQYF
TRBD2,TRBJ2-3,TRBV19,CASTPRLAGKADTQYF
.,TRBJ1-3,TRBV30,CAWSVDKTGQRNTIYF
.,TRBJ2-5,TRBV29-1,CSVVEAQKETQYF
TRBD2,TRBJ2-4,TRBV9,CASTSRAGGPGKNIQYF
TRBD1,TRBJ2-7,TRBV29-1,CSPKGQSSYEQYF
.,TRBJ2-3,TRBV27,CASSLSSGAADTQYF
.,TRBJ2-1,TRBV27,CASSLADEQFF
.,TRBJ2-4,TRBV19,CASSAGRAGLGNIQYF
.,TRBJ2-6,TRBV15,CATSIAGAGANVLTF
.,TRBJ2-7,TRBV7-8,CASSFGLSESTVYEQYF
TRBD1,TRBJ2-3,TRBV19,CASSIDPGTATILDTQYF
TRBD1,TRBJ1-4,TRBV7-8,CASSWGQGGEKLFF
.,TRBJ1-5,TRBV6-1,CASSQAGEAGDQPQHF
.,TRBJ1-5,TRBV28,CASSLSQPQHF
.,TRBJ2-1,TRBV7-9,CASSSDTYNEQFF
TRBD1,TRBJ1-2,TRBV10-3,CAISDALQNRGSGYTF
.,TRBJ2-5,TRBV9,CASSLQGARQETQYF
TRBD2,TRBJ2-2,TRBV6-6,CASSYPSGRGAGELFF
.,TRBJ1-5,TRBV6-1,CASSGVEGKPQHF
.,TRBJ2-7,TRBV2,CASSFLGHYEQYF
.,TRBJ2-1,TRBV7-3,CASSPGGSSGNEQFF
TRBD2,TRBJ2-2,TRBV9,CASSVAGWGTGELFF
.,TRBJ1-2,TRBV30,CAWSVSSGRGLSGYTF
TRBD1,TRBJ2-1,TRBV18,CASSPRGQGARSYNEQFF
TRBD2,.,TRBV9,CASSGTSGSYEQYF
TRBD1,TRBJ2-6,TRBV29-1,CSVDEQGGAGANVLTF
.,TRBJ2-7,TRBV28,CASSYRELSYEQYF
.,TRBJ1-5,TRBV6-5,CASSLRGGNQPQHF
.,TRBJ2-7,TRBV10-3,CAISGKGGYEQYF
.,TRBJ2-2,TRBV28,CASSLVGAGELFF
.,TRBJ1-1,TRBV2,CAGSSGRDTEAFF
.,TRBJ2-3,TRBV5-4,CASSLPAGLGRGDTQYF
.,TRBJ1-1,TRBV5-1,CASSLAGLALWNTEAFF
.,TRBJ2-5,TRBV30,CAWSVRGKETQYF
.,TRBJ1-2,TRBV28,CASSQTLRGSIYGYTF
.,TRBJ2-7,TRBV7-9,CASSKGGPGEQYF
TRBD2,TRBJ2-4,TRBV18,CASSPYTSGSGNIQYF
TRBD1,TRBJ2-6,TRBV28,CASSLGTGVSGANVLTF
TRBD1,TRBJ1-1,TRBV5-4,CASSFSAGTGNTEAFF
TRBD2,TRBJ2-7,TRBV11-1,CASSLWTSGTQSYEQYF
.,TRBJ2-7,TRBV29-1,CSAKLGNYEQYF
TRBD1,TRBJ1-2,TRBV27,CASRSGQGDYGYTF
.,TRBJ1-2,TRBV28,CASSRGGAYGYTF
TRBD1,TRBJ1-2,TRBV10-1,CASRDPEEHRAKSPGQINYGYTF
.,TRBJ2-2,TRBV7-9,CASSFSGNTGELFF
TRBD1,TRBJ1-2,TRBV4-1,CASSQLMRTGDNYGYTF
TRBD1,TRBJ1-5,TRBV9,CASSAGQGIQPQHF